A single sample gave rise to the 24 T cell receptor beta chains below, sequenced in a study of cytomegalovirus exposure and HLA in healthy donors. The PCR was carried out with 60 Vbeta primers and 13 Jbeta primers. Sequencing was performed with immunoSEQ multiplex PCR; in TCRdb, only in-frame clones are kept and a portion is missing. The data hold under 150,000 clones, with 75% to 85% observed a single time. Sequences were obtained from PBMCs. These receptors were collected from a female donor in good health and CMV-seronegative.

In this sample, this clone turned up once. The DNA for the CDR3 is TGTGCCAGCAGCTTGACCACCTCCGGGACACTCCGTAACGAGCAGTACTTC. Its translation: CASSLTTSGTLRNEQYF. The chain couples TRBV5-6 to TRBJ2-5; possibly TRBD1 for D (6 bases). The J call may be mistaken, given a closer DNA end match to TRBJ2-7. Germline V gene data show CDR1 as SGHDT and CDR2 as YYEEEE. The CDR3 extends over 17 amino acids.

This clone was picked up one time. The rearrangement uses TRBV10-3 and TRBJ2-7; 8 bases are a match to TRBD1. Trimming at V came to 10 bases and at J to 2 bases, leaving 7 bases not matched to a gene. The CDR3 has 13 residues. CDR1 and CDR2 from the germline V gene are ENHRY and SYGVKD. DNA for the CDR3: TGTGCCAACGGACAGGGTCAAACCTACGAGCAGTACTTC. It yields the protein CANGQGQTYEQYF.

The rearrangement joins TRBV30 to TRBJ1-1; D is possibly TRBD1 (5 bases). V was shortened by 0 bases and J by 0 bases, with 14 bases between the two germline ends. The CDR3 contains 16 residues. Germline-derived CDR1 and CDR2 are GTSNPN and SVGIG (reference sequence). CDR3: CAWSVPPTGLNTEAFF. The CDR3 DNA is TGTGCCTGGAGTGTACCCCCCACAGGTCTGAACACTGAAGCTTTCTTT.

This sequence joins TRBV19 and TRBJ2-3; tentatively, D is TRBD1 (6 bases). The germline V and J ends were trimmed by 2 bases and 2 bases, with 11 bases remaining between them. Germline CDR1 is LNHDA and CDR2 is SQIVND (reference sequence). The CDR3 consists of 15 residues. The CDR3 region is CASSITQGYTDTQYF. CDR3 DNA: TGTGCCAGTAGTATAACGCAGGGGTACACAGATACGCAGTATTTT.

The chain recombines TRBV27 with TRBJ2-5, with 8 bases identical to TRBD2. V was pared by 2 bases and J by 2 bases, with 4 bases of the junction left unmatched. CDR1 and CDR2 from the germline V gene are MNHEY and SMNVEV (reference sequence). The CDR3 loop spans 15 amino acids. The CDR3 nucleotides read TGTGCCAGCAGTTTAGTTCGGGGGGGGCAAGAGACCCAGTACTTC. Encoded protein: CASSLVRGGQETQYF.

The chain has TRBV30 and TRBJ2-3; 9 positions match TRBD1. Trimming cost V 6 bases and J 5 bases; bases outside gene matches: 9. The CDR3 extends over 14 amino acids. Germline V lookup: CDR1 GTSNPN, CDR2 SVGIG (reference sequence). The CDR3, as DNA: TGTGCCTGCTCGACAGGGGGACTTGGAGATACGCAGTATTTT. Amino acids: CACSTGGLGDTQYF.

J is TRBJ1-1 and V is TRBV5-4; D is uncertain. There are 13 residues in the CDR3. V lost 4 bases and J 1 base, leaving 8 bases between the germline ends. CDR1 and CDR2 from the germline V gene are SGHNT and YYREEE (reference sequence). CDR3 in DNA: TGTGCCAGCAGCCCCTATTCGAACACTGAAGCTTTCTTT. Translating gives CASSPYSNTEAFF.

This chain joins TRBV5-1 and TRBJ1-2; D not resolved. Trimming left V 0 bases short and J 5 bases short, with 11 bases between. Germline CDR1 SGHRS, CDR2 YFSETQ. The CDR3 runs 14 residues. For the CDR3, the DNA is TGCGCCAGCAGCTTGGTGTCAGCGACTTATGGCTACACCTTC. Protein product: CASSLVSATYGYTF. The full variable domain, in which reference TRBV5-1 and TRBJ1-2 provide the parts outside the CDR3, is KAGVTQTPRYLIKTRGQQVTLSCSPISGHRSVSWYQQTPGQGLQFLFEYFSETQRNKGNFPGRFSGRQFSNSRSEMNVSTLELGDSALYLCASSLVSATYGYTFGSGTRLTVV.

V usage is TRBV30 and J usage is TRBJ2-1; 9 positions match TRBD2. The CDR3 is made up of 14 amino acids. V lost 2 bases and J lost 4; bases outside the gene matches: 3. Per germline, CDR1 GTSNPN and CDR2 SVGIG (reference sequence). The CDR3 here is CAWSMTSGYNEQFF. The CDR3 DNA reads as TGTGCCTGGAGTATGACTAGCGGATACAATGAGCAGTTCTTC. The complete variable domain, with remaining parts taken from reference TRBV30 and TRBJ2-1, reads SQTIHQWPATLVQPVGSPLSLECTVEGTSNPNLYWYRQAAGRGLQLLFYSVGIGQISSEVPQNLSASRPQDRQFILSSKKLLLSDSGFYLCAWSMTSGYNEQFFGPGTRLTVL.

This rearrangement joins TRBV6-6 to TRBJ2-7; a possible D gene is TRBD2 (6 bases). Germline V gene lookup returns CDR1 MNHNY and CDR2 SVGAGI (reference sequence). The V gene lost 1 base and the J gene lost 7 bases, with 14 bases spanning the gap. The CDR3 extends over 14 amino acids. The CDR3: CASSYLQTRGEQYF. DNA for the CDR3: TGTGCCAGCAGTTACTTGCAAACACGGGGGGAGCAGTACTTC.

V gene TRBV30 combines with J gene TRBJ2-1, with 8 bases aligning to TRBD1. The V and J ends lost 4 bases and 7 bases, in that order; junction bases with no gene match: 6. Germline V CDR1 and CDR2: GTSNPN, SVGIG (reference sequence). The CDR3 has 13 amino acids. CDR3 protein: CAWNQDRANEQFF. CDR3 nucleotide sequence: TGTGCCTGGAATCAGGACAGGGCTAATGAGCAGTTCTTC. The complete variable domain, with remaining parts taken from reference TRBV30 and TRBJ2-1, reads SQTIHQWPATLVQPVGSPLSLECTVEGTSNPNLYWYRQAAGRGLQLLFYSVGIGQISSEVPQNLSASRPQDRQFILSSKKLLLSDSGFYLCAWNQDRANEQFFGPGTRLTVL.

The chain couples TRBV29-1 to TRBJ2-2; 9 bases fit TRBD1. V lost 6 bases to trimming and J lost 1 base; unmatched junction nucleotides: 3. Germline CDR1 and CDR2: SQVTM and ANQGSEA. The CDR3 is made up of 14 amino acids. This chain's CDR3 is CSVMGQGNTGELFF. CDR3 DNA sequence: TGCAGCGTCATGGGACAGGGGAACACCGGGGAGCTGTTTTTT.

V usage is TRBV5-1 and J usage is TRBJ2-1; D might be TRBD1 (5 bases). This CDR3 spans 15 amino acids. With 1 base removed from V and 4 bases from J, the gap between germline ends came to 12 bases. Germline assignment: CDR1 SGHRS and CDR2 YFSETQ. The CDR3 coding sequence is TGCGCCAGCAGCTTGACAGGACACGCTTACAATGAGCAGTTCTTC. Translation: CASSLTGHAYNEQFF.

The chain joins TRBV9 to TRBJ1-1, with a possible D match to TRBD1 (5 bases). CDR1 and CDR2 from the germline V gene are SGDLS and YYNGEE. V gave up 6 bases and J gave up 1 base, with 10 bases separating them. The CDR3 length is 13 residues. The CDR3 DNA is TGTGCCAGCAACCCAGGGCCGAACACTGAAGCTTTCTTT. As protein: CASNPGPNTEAFF.

In this sample, this clone turned up a few times. The chain links TRBV5-4 to TRBJ1-5; weak D call: TRBD1 (6 bases). In germline, CDR1 is SGHNT, CDR2 YYREEE (reference sequence). Trimming stripped 2 bases from V and 7 bases from J, with 13 bases between. This CDR3 is 14 amino acids long. Here the CDR3 DNA reads TGTGCCAGCAGCTTACAGGGTTCGAGCCAGCCCCAGCATTTT. As protein: CASSLQGSSQPQHF.

The J gene is TRBJ2-1, the V gene TRBV6-6; 7 bases map to TRBD2. CDR1 and CDR2 from the germline V gene are MNHNY and SVGAGI (reference sequence). The CDR3 runs 16 residues. The trim removed 0 bases at V and 1 base at J, leaving 3 bases unmatched. The CDR3 DNA sequence: TGTGCCAGCAGTTACTCGGGGAGGGAGTCCTACAATGAGCAGTTCTTC. Translating it yields CASSYSGRESYNEQFF.

This clone was seen many times. V is TRBV27 and J is TRBJ1-6; tentative D call: TRBD1 (5 bases). Trimming stripped 6 bases from V and 8 bases from J, with 8 bases between. CDR3 length: 12 residues. From germline, CDR1 is MNHEY and CDR2 SMNVEV (reference sequence). DNA for the CDR3: TGTGCCAGCAGGGACACCTATTCACCCCTCCACTTT. This encodes CASRDTYSPLHF.

Here the CDR3 reads CASSRWGDQPQHF. The CDR3 coding sequence is TGTGCCAGCAGCCGATGGGGGGATCAGCCCCAGCATTTT. This chain uses TRBV27 with TRBJ1-5; a possible D gene is TRBD1 (5 bases). This CDR3 is built from 13 residues. V lost 6 bases to trimming and J lost 5 bases, with 11 bases between them. Germline V lookup: CDR1 MNHEY, CDR2 SMNVEV (reference sequence).

The rearrangement links TRBV7-9 to TRBJ2-3; D is uncertain. Germline assignment: CDR1 SEHNR and CDR2 FQNEAQ (reference sequence). Trimming left V 5 bases short and J 5 bases short, with 14 bases between. The CDR3 is made up of 14 amino acids. CDR3 sequence (DNA): TGTGCCAGCAGCGACTCTCCGCCCTTAGATACGCAGTATTTT. Protein product: CASSDSPPLDTQYF.

The chain has TRBV7-2 and TRBJ2-7, with 7 bases that match TRBD1. J gave up 3 bases and V 5 bases, and 10 bases lay outside the gene matches. The CDR3 loop spans 15 amino acids. Germline CDR1 and CDR2: SGHTA and FQGNSA. The DNA of the CDR3 is TGTGCCAGCAGCCCCCGGGACAGCAACCTCTACGAGCAGTACTTC. This gives the protein CASSPRDSNLYEQYF.

This clone was observed a few times. V gene TRBV6-5 combines with J gene TRBJ1-1, with 8 positions matching TRBD1. The CDR3 covers 15 residues. V trimming: 6 bases; J trimming: 0 bases; junction bases outside the gene matches: 6. Germline-derived CDR1 and CDR2 are MNHEY and SVGAGI. CDR3 nucleotides: TGTGCCAGCAGCCCCGGGACAGGTGTGAACACTGAAGCTTTCTTT. Translation gives CASSPGTGVNTEAFF.

This clone was detected a few times. The chain joins TRBV4-1 to TRBJ2-7; 10 bases fit TRBD2. Germline values: CDR1 MGHRA, CDR2 YSYEKL. After removal of 0 bases from V and 2 bases from J, the junction contained 4 bases not matched to a gene. The CDR3 runs 16 residues. CDR3: CASSQEAGGPAYEQYF. In DNA, the CDR3 is TGCGCCAGCAGCCAAGAAGCGGGAGGGCCCGCCTACGAGCAGTACTTC.

The genes are TRBV6-5 and TRBJ2-7; no clear D. The CDR3 loop spans 15 amino acids. Germline loops: CDR1 MNHEY, CDR2 SVGAGI. Trimming stripped 7 bases from V and 0 bases from J, with 16 bases between. The DNA of the CDR3 is TGTGCCAGCACCCGAGCCCCTTACGGCTCCTACGAGCAGTACTTC. This translates into CASTRAPYGSYEQYF.

J is TRBJ2-3 and V is TRBV19; 9 nucleotides line up with TRBD1. CDR1 LNHDA and CDR2 SQIVND come from the germline V gene (reference sequence). V trimming: 7 bases; J trimming: 11 bases; junction bases outside the gene matches: 13. CDR3 length: 14 amino acids. The CDR3 loop is CASIPTGGEYVQYF. The DNA of the CDR3 is TGTGCCAGTATCCCGACAGGGGGGGAATATGTGCAGTATTTT.